This T cell receptor beta chain was identified in a study of cytotoxic CD8 clonotypes in ibrutinib-treated CLL. Sequencing used immunoSEQ multiplex PCR; TCRdb keeps in-frame clones, though not all of them. This table holds around 41,000 clones, roughly two thirds found once. The CDR3 extends over 14 amino acids. The germline V gene encodes CDR1 SNHLY and CDR2 FYNNEI. Trimming removed 7 bases at V and 0 bases at J, with 13 bases between. The sequence derives from a human donor with chronic lymphocytic leukemia. The chain employs TRBV2 and TRBJ2-7, with D tentatively TRBD1 (6 bases). Sequenced material: PBMCs, taken at disease progression, from a patient treated with ibrutinib. The CDR3 reads CASIPDRFSYEQYF. CDR3 bases: TGTGCCAGCATCCCTGACAGGTTCTCCTACGAGCAGTACTTC. Full variable domain (outside the CDR3, taken from reference TRBV2 and TRBJ2-7): EPEVTQTPSHQVTQMGQEVILRCVPISNHLYFYWYRQILGQKVEFLVSFYNNEISEKSEIFDDQFSVERPDGSNFTLKIRSTKLEDSAMYFCASIPDRFSYEQYFGPGTRLTVT.